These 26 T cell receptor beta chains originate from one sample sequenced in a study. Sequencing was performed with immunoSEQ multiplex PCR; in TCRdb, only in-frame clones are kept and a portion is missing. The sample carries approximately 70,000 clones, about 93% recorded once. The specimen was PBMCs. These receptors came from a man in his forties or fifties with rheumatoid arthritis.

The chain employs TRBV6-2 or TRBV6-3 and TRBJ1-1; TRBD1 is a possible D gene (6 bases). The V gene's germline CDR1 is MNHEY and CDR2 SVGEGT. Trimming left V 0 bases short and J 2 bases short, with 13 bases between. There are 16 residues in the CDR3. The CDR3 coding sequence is TGTGCCAGCAGTTACTCGGAGACAGGACTTAACACTGAAGCTTTCTTT. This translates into CASSYSETGLNTEAFF.

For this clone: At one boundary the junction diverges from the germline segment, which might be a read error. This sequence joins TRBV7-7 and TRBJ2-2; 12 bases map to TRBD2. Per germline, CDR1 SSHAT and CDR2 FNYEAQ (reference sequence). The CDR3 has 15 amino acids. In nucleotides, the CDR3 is TGTGCTAGCAGCATGACTAGCGGGAGTACCGGGGAGCTGTTTTTT. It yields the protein CASSMTSGSTGELFF.

The CDR3 DNA follows: TGTGCCAGTAGTATCGGGCGGGGAAATTCACCCCTCCACTTT. Amino acid sequence: CASSIGRGNSPLHF. This chain joins TRBV19 and TRBJ1-6; D gene ambiguous. The CDR3 loop spans 14 amino acids. Trimming shortened V by 3 bases and J by 7 bases, and 10 bases separated the two germline ends. Germline V gene data show CDR1 as LNHDA and CDR2 as SQIVND (reference sequence).

CDR3 region: CASSLVSGSVTGELFF. In DNA form, the CDR3 reads TGCGCCAGCAGCTTGGTAAGCGGGAGTGTCACCGGGGAGCTGTTTTTT. The gene calls are TRBV5-1 and TRBJ2-2, with 8 positions matching TRBD2. V dropped 0 bases and J dropped 4; count of bases not matched to a gene: 5. The germline CDR1 and CDR2 sequences are SGHRS and YFSETQ. The CDR3 loop spans 16 amino acids.

CDR3 DNA: TGTGCCAGCAGTCTTGACGGCAGGAATGGCTACACCTTC. Residues: CASSLDGRNGYTF. The gene calls are TRBV3-1 (or the pseudogene TRBV3-2) and TRBJ1-2; D is unresolved. The germline V gene has CDR1 LGHDT and CDR2 YNNKEL (reference sequence). CDR3 length equals 13 residues. Trimming pared 6 bases from V and 6 bases from J, leaving 14 bases between.

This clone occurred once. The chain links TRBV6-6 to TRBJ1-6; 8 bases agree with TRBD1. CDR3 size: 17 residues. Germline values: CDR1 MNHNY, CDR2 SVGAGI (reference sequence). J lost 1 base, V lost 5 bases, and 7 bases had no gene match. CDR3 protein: CASSPTGQASYNSPLHF. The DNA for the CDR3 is TGTGCCAGCAGTCCAACGGGACAGGCATCCTATAATTCACCCCTCCACTTT.

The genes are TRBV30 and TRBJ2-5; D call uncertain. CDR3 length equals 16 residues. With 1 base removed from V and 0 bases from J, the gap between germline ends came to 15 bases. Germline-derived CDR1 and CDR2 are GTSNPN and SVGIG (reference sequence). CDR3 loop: CAWSAGLVPYQETQYF. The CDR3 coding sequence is TGTGCCTGGAGTGCTGGGTTAGTCCCGTACCAAGAGACCCAGTACTTC. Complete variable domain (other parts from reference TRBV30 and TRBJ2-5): SQTIHQWPATLVQPVGSPLSLECTVEGTSNPNLYWYRQAAGRGLQLLFYSVGIGQISSEVPQNLSASRPQDRQFILSSKKLLLSDSGFYLCAWSAGLVPYQETQYFGPGTRLLVL.

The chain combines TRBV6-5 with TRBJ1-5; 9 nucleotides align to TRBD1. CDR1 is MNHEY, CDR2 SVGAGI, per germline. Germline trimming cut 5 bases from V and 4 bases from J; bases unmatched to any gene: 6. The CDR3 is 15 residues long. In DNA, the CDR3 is TGTGCCAGCAGTCGCGGGACAGGGATGAATCAGCCCCAGCATTTT. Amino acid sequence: CASSRGTGMNQPQHF.

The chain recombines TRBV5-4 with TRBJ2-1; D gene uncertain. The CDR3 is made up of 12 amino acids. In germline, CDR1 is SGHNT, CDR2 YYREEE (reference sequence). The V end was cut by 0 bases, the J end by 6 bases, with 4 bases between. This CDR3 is CASSLGLNEQFF. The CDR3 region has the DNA TGTGCCAGCAGCTTGGGACTCAATGAGCAGTTCTTC.

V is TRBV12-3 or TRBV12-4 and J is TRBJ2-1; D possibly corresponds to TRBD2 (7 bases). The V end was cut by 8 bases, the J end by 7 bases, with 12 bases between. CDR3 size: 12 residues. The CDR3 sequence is CASGEGGNEQFF. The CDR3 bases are TGTGCCAGCGGTGAGGGGGGGAATGAGCAGTTCTTC.

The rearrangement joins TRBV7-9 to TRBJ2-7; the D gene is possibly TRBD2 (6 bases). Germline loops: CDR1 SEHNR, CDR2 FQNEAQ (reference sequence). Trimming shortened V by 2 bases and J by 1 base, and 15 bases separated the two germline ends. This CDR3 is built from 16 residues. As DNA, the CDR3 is TGTGCCAGCAGCTTATTTTTCGGGGGACGGTCCTACGAGCAGTACTTC. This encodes CASSLFFGGRSYEQYF. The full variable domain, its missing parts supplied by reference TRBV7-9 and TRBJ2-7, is DTGVSQNPRHKITKRGQNVTFRCDPISEHNRLYWYRQTLGQGPEFLTYFQNEAQLEKSRLLSDRFSAERPKGSFSTLEIQRTEQGDSAMYLCASSLFFGGRSYEQYFGPGTRLTVT.

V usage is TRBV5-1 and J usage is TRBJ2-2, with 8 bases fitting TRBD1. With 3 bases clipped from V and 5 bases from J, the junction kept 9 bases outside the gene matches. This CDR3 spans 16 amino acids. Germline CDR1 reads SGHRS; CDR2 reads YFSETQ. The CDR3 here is CASSSTRTGLTGELFF. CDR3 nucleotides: TGCGCCAGCAGCTCCACGAGGACAGGGTTGACCGGGGAGCTGTTTTTT.

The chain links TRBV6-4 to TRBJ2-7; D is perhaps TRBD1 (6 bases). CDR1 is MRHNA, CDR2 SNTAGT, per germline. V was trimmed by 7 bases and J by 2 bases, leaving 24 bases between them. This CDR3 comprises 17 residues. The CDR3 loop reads CASTEVRGSGTTYEQYF. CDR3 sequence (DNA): TGTGCCAGCACCGAAGTGAGGGGGTCCGGGACAACCTACGAGCAGTACTTC.

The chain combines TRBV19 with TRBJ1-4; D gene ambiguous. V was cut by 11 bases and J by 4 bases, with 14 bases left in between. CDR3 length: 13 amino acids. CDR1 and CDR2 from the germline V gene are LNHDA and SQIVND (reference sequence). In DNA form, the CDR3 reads TGTGCCTCCTCGGACCTTTTTAATGAAAAACTGTTTTTT. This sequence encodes CASSDLFNEKLFF.

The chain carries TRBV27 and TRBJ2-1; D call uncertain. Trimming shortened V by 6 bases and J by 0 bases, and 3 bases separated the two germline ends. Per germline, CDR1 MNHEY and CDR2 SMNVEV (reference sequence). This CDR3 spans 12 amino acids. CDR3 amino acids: CASSTSYNEQFF. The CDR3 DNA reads TGTGCCAGCAGCACCTCCTACAATGAGCAGTTCTTC.

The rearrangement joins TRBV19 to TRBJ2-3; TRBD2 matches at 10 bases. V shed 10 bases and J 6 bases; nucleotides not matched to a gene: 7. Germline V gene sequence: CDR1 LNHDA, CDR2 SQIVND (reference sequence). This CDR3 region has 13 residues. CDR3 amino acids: CATLAGESDTQYF. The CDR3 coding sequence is TGTGCCACGCTAGCGGGAGAATCGGATACGCAGTATTTT.

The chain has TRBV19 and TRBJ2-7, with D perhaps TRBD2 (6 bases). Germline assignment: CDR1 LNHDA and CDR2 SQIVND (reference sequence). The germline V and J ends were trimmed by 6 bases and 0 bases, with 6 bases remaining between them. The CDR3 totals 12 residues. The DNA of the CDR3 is TGTGCCAGTAGGGGGGGCTCCTACGAGCAGTACTTC. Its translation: CASRGGSYEQYF.

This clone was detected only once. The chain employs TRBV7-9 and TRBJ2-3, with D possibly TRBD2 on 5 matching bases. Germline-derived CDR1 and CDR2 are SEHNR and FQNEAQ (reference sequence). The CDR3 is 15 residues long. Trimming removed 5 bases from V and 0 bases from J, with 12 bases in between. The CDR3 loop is CASSPRTSSTDTQYF. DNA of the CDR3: TGTGCCAGCAGCCCCCGGACTTCTAGCACAGATACGCAGTATTTT.

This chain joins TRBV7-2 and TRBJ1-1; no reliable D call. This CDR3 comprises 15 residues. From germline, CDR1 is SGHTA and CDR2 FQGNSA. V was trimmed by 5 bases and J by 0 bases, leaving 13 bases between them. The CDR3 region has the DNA TGTGCCAGCAGCCGCTGGGGAGAATTGAACACTGAAGCTTTCTTT. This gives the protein CASSRWGELNTEAFF.

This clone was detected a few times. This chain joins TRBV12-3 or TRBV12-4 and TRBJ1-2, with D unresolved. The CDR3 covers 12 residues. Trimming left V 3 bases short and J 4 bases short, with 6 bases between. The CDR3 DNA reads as TGTGCCAGCAGTTTTGGCCTCTATGGCTACACCTTC. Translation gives CASSFGLYGYTF.

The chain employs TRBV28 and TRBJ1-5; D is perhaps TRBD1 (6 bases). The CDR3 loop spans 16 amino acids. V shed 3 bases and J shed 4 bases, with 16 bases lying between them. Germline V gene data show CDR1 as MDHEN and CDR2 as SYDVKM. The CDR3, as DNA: TGTGCCAGCAGTTTTTGGGGGCCGGGTTTAAATCAGCCCCAGCATTTT. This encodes CASSFWGPGLNQPQHF.

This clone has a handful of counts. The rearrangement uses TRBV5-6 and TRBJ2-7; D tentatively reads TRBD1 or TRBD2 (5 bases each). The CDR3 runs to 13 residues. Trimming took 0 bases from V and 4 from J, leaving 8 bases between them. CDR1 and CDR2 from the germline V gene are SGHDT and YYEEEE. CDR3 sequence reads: CASSLGGDYEQYF. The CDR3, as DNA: TGTGCCAGCAGCTTGGGAGGGGATTACGAGCAGTACTTC.

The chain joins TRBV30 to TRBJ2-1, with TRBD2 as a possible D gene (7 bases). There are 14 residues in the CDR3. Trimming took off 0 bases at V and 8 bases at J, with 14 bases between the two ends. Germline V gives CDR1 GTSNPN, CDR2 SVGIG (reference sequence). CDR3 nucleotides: TGTGCCTGGAGTGTACTAGCGACAGGCGATGAGCAGTTCTTC. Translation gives CAWSVLATGDEQFF.

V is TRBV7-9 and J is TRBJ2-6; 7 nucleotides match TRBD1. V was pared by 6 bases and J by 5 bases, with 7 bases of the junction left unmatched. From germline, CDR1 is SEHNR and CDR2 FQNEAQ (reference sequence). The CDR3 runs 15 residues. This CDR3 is CASSPDRERANVLTF. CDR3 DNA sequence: TGTGCCAGCAGTCCAGACAGGGAGAGGGCCAACGTCCTGACTTTC. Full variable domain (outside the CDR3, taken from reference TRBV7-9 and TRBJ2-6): DTGVSQNPRHKITKRGQNVTFRCDPISEHNRLYWYRQTLGQGPEFLTYFQNEAQLEKSRLLSDRFSAERPKGSFSTLEIQRTEQGDSAMYLCASSPDRERANVLTFGAGSRLTVL.

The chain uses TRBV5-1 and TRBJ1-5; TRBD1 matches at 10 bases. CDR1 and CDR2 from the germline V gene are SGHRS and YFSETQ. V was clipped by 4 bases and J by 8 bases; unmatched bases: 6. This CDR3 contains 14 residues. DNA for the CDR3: TGCGCCAGCAGCATGACAGGGGGCAGGGAGCCCCAGCATTTT. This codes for CASSMTGGREPQHF.

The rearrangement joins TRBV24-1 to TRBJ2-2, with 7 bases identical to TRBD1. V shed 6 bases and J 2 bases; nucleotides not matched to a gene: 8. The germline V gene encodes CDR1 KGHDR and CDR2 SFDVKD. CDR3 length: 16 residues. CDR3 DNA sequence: TGTGCCACCAGTTCTGCTGGGACAGCTAACACCGGGGAGCTGTTTTTT. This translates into CATSSAGTANTGELFF.